This T cell receptor (beta chain) was identified during a study of blood T cell repertoires in COVID-19. Study overall: Acute and convalescent COVID-19 specimens originated in the United States, Italy and Spain. T cells, B-cell-depleted T cells, or PBMCs provided the cDNA or gDNA that served as material.

As processed by the authors: The assay estimated nucleated cells by amplifying reference gene primers. Assay used: immunoSEQ multiplex PCR; TCRdb lists only in-frame clones, some missing. The DNA gave D and trimming, while V, J and clone size come from that table. In the table there are 120,000 to 150,000 clones, approximately 87% of which are singletons. The germline V gene has CDR1 MNHEY and CDR2 SMNVEV (reference sequence). The V and J ends lost 6 bases and 4 bases, in that order; junction bases with no gene match: 6. The CDR3 loop spans 13 amino acids. Material for sequencing was peripheral blood. This TCR was recovered from a woman in her thirties or forties with acute or convalescent COVID-19. The J gene is TRBJ2-7, the V gene TRBV27; 7 positions match TRBD1. CDR3 sequence reads: CASRTGQSYEQYF. The DNA of the CDR3 is TGTGCCAGCAGGACGGGACAGAGTTACGAGCAGTACTTC.